This paragraph covers one T cell receptor (beta chain) sequence. Antigen specificity is unknown. With 60 Vbeta and 13 Jbeta primers, the PCR was carried out. The repertoire was sequenced with immunoSEQ multiplex PCR; TCRdb's copy has only in-frame clones and lacks some. In the table there are over 130,000 clones, approximately 79% of which are singletons. Germline values: CDR1 MNHEY, CDR2 SVGAGI. The CDR3 totals 13 residues. V was pared by 5 bases and J by 8 bases, with 6 bases of the junction left unmatched. This entry belongs to a study of cytomegalovirus exposure and HLA in healthy donors. Findings and limits, study-wide: TCR association rates varied by HLA locus in a later analysis, with DRB1 highest and HLA-C lowest.

The TCR was taken from a man in his forties or fifties in good health and CMV-seropositive. What was sequenced was PBMCs. The rearrangement uses TRBV6-5 and TRBJ2-4; 7 nucleotides align to TRBD1. This CDR3 reads CASSAHRGDIQYF. The CDR3 bases are TGTGCCAGCAGTGCACACAGGGGCGACATTCAGTACTTC.